These T cell receptor beta chains were read from a single sample in a study of blood T cell repertoires in COVID-19. Here immunoSEQ multiplex PCR was the method, and the copy in TCRdb shows in-frame clones only, minus some. The profile covers 200,000 to 250,000 clones, with around 82% appearing a single time and 10% to 15% taken by the ten largest. The sample taken for sequencing was peripheral blood. The receptor source for this set is a woman aged 40 to 50 with acute or convalescent COVID-19. Each CDR3 is given with its conserved first and last residue. Each record gives: V gene, D gene, J gene, clone size, CDR3 DNA, CDR3 protein. D genes are given only for firm matches. Not all rows give a size; the values are once, few, many and, for expanded clones, a class.

v_call: TRBV27
d_call: .
j_call: TRBJ2-6
clone_size: .
cdr3_nt: TGTGCCAGCAGTTCAGGGTCTGGGGCCAACGTCCTGACTTTC
cdr3_aa: CASSSGSGANVLTF

v_call: TRBV20-1
d_call: TRBD2
j_call: TRBJ2-1
clone_size: .
cdr3_nt: TGCAGTGCTAGTAGGGCGGGAGTCTACAATGAGCAGTTCTTC
cdr3_aa: CSASRAGVYNEQFF

v_call: TRBV4-2
d_call: .
j_call: TRBJ2-2
clone_size: once
cdr3_nt: TGTGCCAGCAGCCGAGGGTCCTTGAACACCGGGGAGCTGTTTTTT
cdr3_aa: CASSRGSLNTGELFF

v_call: TRBV5-1
d_call: .
j_call: TRBJ1-1
clone_size: .
cdr3_nt: TGCGCCAGCAGCTTGGGGGGCGGGGGGCGAGGGACTGAAGCTTTCTTT
cdr3_aa: CASSLGGGGRGTEAFF

v_call: TRBV29-1
d_call: .
j_call: TRBJ2-1
clone_size: .
cdr3_nt: TGCAGCGTTGAGGCAGAAAGGGAGAAATACAATGAGCAGTTCTTC
cdr3_aa: CSVEAEREKYNEQFF

v_call: TRBV11-2
d_call: .
j_call: TRBJ2-1
clone_size: few
cdr3_nt: TGTGCCAGCAGCTTAGGGGGAGGTGGGAGCTCCTACAATGAGCAGTTCTTC
cdr3_aa: CASSLGGGGSSYNEQFF

v_call: TRBV12-3/TRBV12-4
d_call: .
j_call: TRBJ1-6
clone_size: few
cdr3_nt: TGTGCCAGCAGTTTCAACTATTCACCCCTCCACTTT
cdr3_aa: CASSFNYSPLHF

v_call: TRBV30
d_call: .
j_call: TRBJ2-7
clone_size: .
cdr3_nt: TGTGCCTGGAGCGGATTGGGAGGCTACGAGCAGTACTTC
cdr3_aa: CAWSGLGGYEQYF

v_call: TRBV9
d_call: TRBD2
j_call: TRBJ2-1
clone_size: few
cdr3_nt: TGTGCCAGCAGCGTAGGGGGCTCACTCGGAGCGGGAGGCGACTCCTACAATGAGCAGTTCTTC
cdr3_aa: CASSVGGSLGAGGDSYNEQFF

v_call: TRBV7-8
d_call: TRBD1
j_call: TRBJ1-1
clone_size: once
cdr3_nt: TGTGCCAGCAAAGGGGGCCCCTGGGCCACTGAAGCTTTCTTT
cdr3_aa: CASKGGPWATEAFF

v_call: TRBV5-6
d_call: .
j_call: TRBJ2-1
clone_size: .
cdr3_nt: TGTGCCAGCAGCTTGGCCTTCGGAGGGGCAGGGAAGTCCTACAATGAGCAGTTCTTC
cdr3_aa: CASSLAFGGAGKSYNEQFF

v_call: TRBV6-1
d_call: .
j_call: TRBJ2-7
clone_size: .
cdr3_nt: TGTGCCAGCAGTGACAGACTCGAGCAGTACTTC
cdr3_aa: CASSDRLEQYF

v_call: TRBV20-1
d_call: TRBD2
j_call: TRBJ2-1
clone_size: .
cdr3_nt: TGCAGTGCTAGTAATCCGGGGGGAGTGGGACTAGCGGGTGCGGAGCAGTTCTTC
cdr3_aa: CSASNPGGVGLAGAEQFF

v_call: TRBV6-5
d_call: .
j_call: TRBJ2-3
clone_size: .
cdr3_nt: TGTGCCAGCATCAGGTGGACTGGCAGGGATACGCAGTATTTT
cdr3_aa: CASIRWTGRDTQYF

v_call: TRBV6-4
d_call: .
j_call: TRBJ1-2
clone_size: .
cdr3_nt: TGTGCCAGCAGACCAGGGGTAACTGTATATGGCTACACCTTC
cdr3_aa: CASRPGVTVYGYTF

v_call: TRBV19
d_call: .
j_call: TRBJ2-7
clone_size: .
cdr3_nt: TGTGCCAGTAGTATGTGGGGGGAAGGCTACGAGCAGTACTTC
cdr3_aa: CASSMWGEGYEQYF